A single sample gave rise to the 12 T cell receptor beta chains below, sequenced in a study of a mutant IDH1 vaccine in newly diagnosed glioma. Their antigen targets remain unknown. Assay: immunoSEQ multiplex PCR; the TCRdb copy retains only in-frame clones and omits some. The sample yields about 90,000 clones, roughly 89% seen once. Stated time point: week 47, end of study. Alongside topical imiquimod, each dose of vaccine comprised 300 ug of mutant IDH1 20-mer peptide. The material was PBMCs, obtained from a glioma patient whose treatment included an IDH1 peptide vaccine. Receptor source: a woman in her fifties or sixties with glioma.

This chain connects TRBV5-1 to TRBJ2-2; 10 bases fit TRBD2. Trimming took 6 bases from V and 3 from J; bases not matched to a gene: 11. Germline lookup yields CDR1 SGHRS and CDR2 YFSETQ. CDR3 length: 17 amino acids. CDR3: CASNGRGLAGDTGELFF. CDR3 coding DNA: TGCGCCAGCAACGGCAGGGGCCTAGCGGGAGACACCGGGGAGCTGTTTTTT.

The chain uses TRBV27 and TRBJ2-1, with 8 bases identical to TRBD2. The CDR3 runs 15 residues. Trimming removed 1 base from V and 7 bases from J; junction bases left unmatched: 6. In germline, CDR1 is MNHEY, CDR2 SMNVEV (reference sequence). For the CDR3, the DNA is TGTGCCAGCAGTTTATGGGTCGGGAGGGGTAATGAGCAGTTCTTC. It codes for CASSLWVGRGNEQFF.

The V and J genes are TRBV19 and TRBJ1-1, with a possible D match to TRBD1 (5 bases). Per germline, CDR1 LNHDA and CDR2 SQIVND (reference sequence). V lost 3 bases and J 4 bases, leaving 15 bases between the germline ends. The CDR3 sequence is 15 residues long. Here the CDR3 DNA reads TGTGCCAGTAGTATCGGTAGCGGACACCTCACTGAAGCTTTCTTT. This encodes CASSIGSGHLTEAFF.

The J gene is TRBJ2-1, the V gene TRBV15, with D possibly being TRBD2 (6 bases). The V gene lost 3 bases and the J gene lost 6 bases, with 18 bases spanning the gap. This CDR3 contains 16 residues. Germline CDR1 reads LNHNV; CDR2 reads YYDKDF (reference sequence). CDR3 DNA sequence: TGTGCCACCAGCAGCCTGTTGGCGGGGCTCGGCAATGAGCAGTTCTTC. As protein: CATSSLLAGLGNEQFF.

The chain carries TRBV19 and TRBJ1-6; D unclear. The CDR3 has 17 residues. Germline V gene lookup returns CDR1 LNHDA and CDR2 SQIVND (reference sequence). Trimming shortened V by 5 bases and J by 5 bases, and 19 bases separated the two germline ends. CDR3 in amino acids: CASSPNRARTHNSPLHF. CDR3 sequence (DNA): TGTGCCAGTAGTCCGAACCGGGCCCGAACGCATAATTCACCCCTCCACTTT. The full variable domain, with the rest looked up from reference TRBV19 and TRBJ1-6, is DGGITQSPKYLFRKEGQNVTLSCEQNLNHDAMYWYRQDPGQGLRLIYYSQIVNDFQKGDIAEGYSVSREKKESFPLTVTSAQKNPTAFYLCASSPNRARTHNSPLHFGNGTRLTVT.

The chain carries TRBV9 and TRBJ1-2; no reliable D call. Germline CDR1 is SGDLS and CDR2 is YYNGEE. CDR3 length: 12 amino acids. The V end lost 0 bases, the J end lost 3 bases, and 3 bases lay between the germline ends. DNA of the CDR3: TGTGCCAGCAGCGTAGGGGACTATGGCTACACCTTC. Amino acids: CASSVGDYGYTF.

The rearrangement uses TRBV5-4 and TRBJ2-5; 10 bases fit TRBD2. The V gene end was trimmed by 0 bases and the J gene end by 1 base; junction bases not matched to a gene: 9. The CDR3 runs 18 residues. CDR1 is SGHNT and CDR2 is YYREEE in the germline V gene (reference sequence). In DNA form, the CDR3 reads TGTGCCAGCAGCTTGGTAGTTTTAGCGGGAGGCCCCCAAGAGACCCAGTACTTC. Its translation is CASSLVVLAGGPQETQYF.

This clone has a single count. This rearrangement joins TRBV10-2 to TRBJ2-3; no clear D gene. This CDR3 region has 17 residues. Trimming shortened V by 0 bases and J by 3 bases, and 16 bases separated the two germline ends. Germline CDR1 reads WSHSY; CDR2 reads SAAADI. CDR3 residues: CASSESKVGGLTDTQYF. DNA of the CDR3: TGCGCCAGCAGTGAGTCGAAGGTTGGTGGGTTGACAGATACGCAGTATTTT.

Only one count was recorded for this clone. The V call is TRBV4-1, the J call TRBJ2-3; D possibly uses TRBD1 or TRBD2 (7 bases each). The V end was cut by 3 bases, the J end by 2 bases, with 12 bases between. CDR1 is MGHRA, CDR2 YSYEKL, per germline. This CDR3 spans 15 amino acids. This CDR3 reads CASSQAGGDTDTQYF. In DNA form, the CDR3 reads TGCGCCAGCAGCCAGGCAGGGGGGGACACAGATACGCAGTATTTT.

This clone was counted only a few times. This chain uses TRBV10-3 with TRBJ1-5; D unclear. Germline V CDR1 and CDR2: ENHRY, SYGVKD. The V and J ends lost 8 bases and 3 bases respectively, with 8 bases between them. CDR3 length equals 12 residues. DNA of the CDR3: TGTGCCATCGGGCCGGACAATCAGCCCCAGCATTTT. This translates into CAIGPDNQPQHF.

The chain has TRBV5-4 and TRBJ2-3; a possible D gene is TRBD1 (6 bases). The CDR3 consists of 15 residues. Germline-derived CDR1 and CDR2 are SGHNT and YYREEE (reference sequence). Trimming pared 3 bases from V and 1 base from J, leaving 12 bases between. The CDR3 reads CASSSQGGGTDTQYF. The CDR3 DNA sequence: TGTGCCAGCAGCTCACAGGGTGGGGGCACAGATACGCAGTATTTT.

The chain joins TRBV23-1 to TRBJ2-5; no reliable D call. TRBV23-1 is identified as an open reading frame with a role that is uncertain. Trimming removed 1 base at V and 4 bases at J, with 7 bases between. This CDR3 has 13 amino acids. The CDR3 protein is CASSQFRAETQYF. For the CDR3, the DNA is TGCGCCAGCAGTCAATTTAGGGCAGAGACCCAGTACTTC.